These 4 T cell receptor beta chains were sequenced from one sample in a study of post-analysis software for immune sequencing data. Every TCR beta cDNA library bore unique molecular identifiers. TCRdb itself ran the PCR reads through MiXCR, one entry per CDR3 protein. There are approximately 350,000 distinct CDR3 sequences in the sample; approximately 33% occur only once, and 13% lies in the top ten. These receptors' antigens are unknown. Findings of the study overall: When patients were compared with controls, a handful of TRBV segments were more frequent, TRBV5-6, TRBV5-1 and TRBV20-1 among them.

Sequences were obtained from blood. The receptor source for this set is a girl aged 10 to 17 with multiple sclerosis.

Concerning this clonotype: The junction differs from germline at one of its ends, possibly a read error. The chain carries TRBV6-4 and TRBJ1-1; the D gene is possibly TRBD1 (5 bases). Germline values: CDR1 MRHNA, CDR2 SNTAGT. This CDR3 comprises 17 residues. CDR3: CASSDSSLDRDDTEAFF. The CDR3 DNA follows: TGTGCCAGCAGTGACTCGAGTCTTGACCGGGACGACACTGAGGCTTTCTTT.

The J gene is TRBJ2-5, the V gene TRBV10-2; 9 bases fit TRBD2. V lost 10 bases, J lost 4 bases, and 13 bases stayed unmatched. CDR3 length: 15 residues. Germline V gene data show CDR1 as WSHSY and CDR2 as SAAADI. CDR3: CATIVVGAGGETQYF. CDR3 nucleotide sequence: TGCGCCACCATCGTGGTGGGAGCGGGAGGAGAGACCCAGTACTTC.

The rearrangement links TRBV7-9 to TRBJ2-1; D is tentatively TRBD1 or TRBD2 (7 bases each). Germline V gene lookup returns CDR1 SEHNR and CDR2 FQNEAQ (reference sequence). CDR3 length equals 16 residues. The V and J ends lost 4 bases and 4 bases respectively, with 17 bases between them. CDR3 residues: CASSSPGGQLYNEQFF. In DNA, the CDR3 is TGTGCCAGCAGCTCCCCGGGGGGACAGCTATACAATGAGCAGTTCTTC.

This chain links TRBV7-3 with TRBJ2-3; tentatively, D is TRBD1 (5 bases). Germline-derived CDR1 and CDR2 are SGHTA and FQGTGA. This CDR3 spans 14 amino acids. V shed 1 base and J shed 5 bases, with 10 bases lying between them. In DNA form, the CDR3 reads TGTGCCAGCAGCTTAAACTCTAGGGGAGATACGCAGTATTTT. It codes for CASSLNSRGDTQYF.